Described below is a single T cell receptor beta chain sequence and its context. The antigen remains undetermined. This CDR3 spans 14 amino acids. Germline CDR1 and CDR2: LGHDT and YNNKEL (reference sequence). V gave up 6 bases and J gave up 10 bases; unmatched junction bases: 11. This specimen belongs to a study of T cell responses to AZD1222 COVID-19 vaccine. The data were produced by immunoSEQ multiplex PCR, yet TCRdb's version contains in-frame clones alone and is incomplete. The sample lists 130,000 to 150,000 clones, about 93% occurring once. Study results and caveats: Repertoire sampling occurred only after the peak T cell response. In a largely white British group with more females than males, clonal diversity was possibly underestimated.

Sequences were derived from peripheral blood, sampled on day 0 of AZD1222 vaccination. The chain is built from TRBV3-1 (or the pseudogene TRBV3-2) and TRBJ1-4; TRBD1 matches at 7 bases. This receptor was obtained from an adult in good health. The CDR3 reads CASSPGTESGKLFF. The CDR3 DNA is TGTGCCAGCAGTCCCGGGACAGAGTCCGGAAAACTGTTTTTT.